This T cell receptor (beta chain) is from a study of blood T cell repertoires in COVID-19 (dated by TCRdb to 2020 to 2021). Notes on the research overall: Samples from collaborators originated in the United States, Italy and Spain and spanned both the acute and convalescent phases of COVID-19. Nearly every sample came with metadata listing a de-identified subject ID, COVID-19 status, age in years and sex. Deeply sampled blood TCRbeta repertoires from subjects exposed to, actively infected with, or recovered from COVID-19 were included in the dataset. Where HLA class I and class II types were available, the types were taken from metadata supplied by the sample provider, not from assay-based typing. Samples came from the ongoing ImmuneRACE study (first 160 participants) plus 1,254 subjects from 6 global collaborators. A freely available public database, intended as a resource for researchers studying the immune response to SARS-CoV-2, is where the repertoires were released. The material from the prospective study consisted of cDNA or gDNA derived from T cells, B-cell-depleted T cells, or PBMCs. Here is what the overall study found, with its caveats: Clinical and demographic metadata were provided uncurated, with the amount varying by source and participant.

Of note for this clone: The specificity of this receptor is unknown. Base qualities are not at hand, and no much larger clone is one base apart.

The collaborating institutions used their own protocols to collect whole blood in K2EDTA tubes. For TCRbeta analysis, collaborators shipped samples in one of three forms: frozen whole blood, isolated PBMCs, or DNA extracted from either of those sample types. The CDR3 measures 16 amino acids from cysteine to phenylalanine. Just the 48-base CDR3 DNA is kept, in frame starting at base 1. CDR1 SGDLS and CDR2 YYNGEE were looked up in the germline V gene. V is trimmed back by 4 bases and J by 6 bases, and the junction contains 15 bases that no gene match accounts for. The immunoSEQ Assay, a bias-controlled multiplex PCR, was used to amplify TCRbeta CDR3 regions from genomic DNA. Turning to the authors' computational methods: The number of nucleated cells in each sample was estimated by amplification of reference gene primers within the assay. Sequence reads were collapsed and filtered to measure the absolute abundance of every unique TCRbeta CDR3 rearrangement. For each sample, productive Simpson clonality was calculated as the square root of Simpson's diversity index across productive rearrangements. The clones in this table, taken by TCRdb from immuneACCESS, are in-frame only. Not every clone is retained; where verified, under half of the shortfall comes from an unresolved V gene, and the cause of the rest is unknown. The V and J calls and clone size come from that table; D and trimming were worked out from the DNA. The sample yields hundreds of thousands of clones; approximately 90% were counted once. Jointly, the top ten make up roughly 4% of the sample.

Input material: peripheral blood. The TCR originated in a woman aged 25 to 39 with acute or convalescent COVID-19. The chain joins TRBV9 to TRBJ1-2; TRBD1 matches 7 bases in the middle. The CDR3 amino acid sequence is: CASSPSQNRGFDGYTF. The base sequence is TGTGCCAGCAGCCCTTCCCAAAACAGGGGATTTGATGGCTACACCTTC.